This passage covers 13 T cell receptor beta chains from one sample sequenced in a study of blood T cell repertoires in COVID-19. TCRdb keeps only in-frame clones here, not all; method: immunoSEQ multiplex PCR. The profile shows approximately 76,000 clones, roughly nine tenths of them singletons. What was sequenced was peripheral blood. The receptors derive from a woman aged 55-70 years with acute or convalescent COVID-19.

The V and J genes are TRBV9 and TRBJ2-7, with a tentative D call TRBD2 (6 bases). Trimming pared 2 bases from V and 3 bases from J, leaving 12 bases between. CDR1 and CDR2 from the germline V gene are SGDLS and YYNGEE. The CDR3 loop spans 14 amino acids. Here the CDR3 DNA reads TGTGCCAGCAGCGTCCTACCCGGGAGCTACGAGCAGTACTTC. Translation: CASSVLPGSYEQYF. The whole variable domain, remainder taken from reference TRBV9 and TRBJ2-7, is DSGVTQTPKHLITATGQRVTLRCSPRSGDLSVYWYQQSLDQGLQFLIQYYNGEERAKGNILERFSAQQFPDLHSELNLSSLELGDSALYFCASSVLPGSYEQYFGPGTRLTVT.

In DNA form, the CDR3 reads TGTGCCACTCAGCAACCGGGACAGGGTTCCGGGGAGCTGTTTTTT. Its protein is CATQQPGQGSGELFF. V gene TRBV13 combines with J gene TRBJ2-2; 9 bases are a match to TRBD1. Germline lookup yields CDR1 PRHDT and CDR2 FYEKMQ (reference sequence). This CDR3 comprises 15 residues. Germline trimming cut 10 bases from V and 6 bases from J; bases unmatched to any gene: 12.

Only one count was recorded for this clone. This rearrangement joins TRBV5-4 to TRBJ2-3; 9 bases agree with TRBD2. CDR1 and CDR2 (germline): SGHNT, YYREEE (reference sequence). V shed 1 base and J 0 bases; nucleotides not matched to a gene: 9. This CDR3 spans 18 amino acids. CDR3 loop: CASSLQRGSGRSTDTQYF. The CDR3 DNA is TGTGCCAGCAGCTTGCAGAGGGGTAGCGGGAGAAGCACAGATACGCAGTATTTT.

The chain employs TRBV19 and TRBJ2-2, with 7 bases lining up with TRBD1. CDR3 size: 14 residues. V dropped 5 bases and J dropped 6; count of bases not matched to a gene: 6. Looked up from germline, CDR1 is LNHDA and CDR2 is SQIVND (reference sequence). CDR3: CASSERGQAGELFF. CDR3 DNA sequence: TGTGCCAGTAGTGAAAGGGGGCAGGCCGGGGAGCTGTTTTTT.

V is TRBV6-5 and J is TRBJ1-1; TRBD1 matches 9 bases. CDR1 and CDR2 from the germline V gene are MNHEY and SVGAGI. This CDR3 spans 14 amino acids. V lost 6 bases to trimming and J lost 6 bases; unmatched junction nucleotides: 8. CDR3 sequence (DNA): TGTGCCAGCAGAGGACAGGGGACGAGGGCTGAAGCTTTCTTT. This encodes CASRGQGTRAEAFF.

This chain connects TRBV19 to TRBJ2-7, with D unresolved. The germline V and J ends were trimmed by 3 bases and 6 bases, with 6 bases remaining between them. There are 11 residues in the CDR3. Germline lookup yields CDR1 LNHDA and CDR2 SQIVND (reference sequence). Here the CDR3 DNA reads TGTGCCAGTAGTATCGCCAGCGAGCAGTACTTC. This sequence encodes CASSIASEQYF. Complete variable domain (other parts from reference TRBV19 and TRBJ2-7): DGGITQSPKYLFRKEGQNVTLSCEQNLNHDAMYWYRQDPGQGLRLIYYSQIVNDFQKGDIAEGYSVSREKKESFPLTVTSAQKNPTAFYLCASSIASEQYFGPGTRLTVT.

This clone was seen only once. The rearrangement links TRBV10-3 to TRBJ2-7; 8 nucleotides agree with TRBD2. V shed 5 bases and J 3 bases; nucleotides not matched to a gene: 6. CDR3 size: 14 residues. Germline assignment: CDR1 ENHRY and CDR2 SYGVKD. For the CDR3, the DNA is TGTGCCATCAGTAAAGAGCGGGGGATCTACGAGCAGTACTTC. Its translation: CAISKERGIYEQYF.

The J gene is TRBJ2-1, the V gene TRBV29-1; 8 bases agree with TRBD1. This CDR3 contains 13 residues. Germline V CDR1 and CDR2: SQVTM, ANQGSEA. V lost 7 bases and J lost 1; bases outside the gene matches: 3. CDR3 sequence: CSGGQGSYNEQFF. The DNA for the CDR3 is TGCAGCGGAGGACAGGGTTCCTACAATGAGCAGTTCTTC.

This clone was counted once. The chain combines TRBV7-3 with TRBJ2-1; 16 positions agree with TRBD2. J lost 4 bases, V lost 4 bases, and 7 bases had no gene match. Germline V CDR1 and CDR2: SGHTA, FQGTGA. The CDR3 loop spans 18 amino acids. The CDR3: CASSSGTSGRERYNEQFF. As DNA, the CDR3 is TGTGCCAGCAGCTCGGGGACTAGCGGGAGGGAAAGATACAATGAGCAGTTCTTC.

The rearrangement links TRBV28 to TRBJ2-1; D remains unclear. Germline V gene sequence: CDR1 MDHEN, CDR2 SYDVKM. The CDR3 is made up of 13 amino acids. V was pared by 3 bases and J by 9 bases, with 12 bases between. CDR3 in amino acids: CASSLSSFSEQFF. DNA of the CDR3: TGTGCCAGCAGTTTGAGTAGCTTTAGTGAGCAGTTCTTC. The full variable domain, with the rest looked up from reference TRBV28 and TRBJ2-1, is DVKVTQSSRYLVKRTGEKVFLECVQDMDHENMFWYRQDPGLGLRLIYFSYDVKMKEKGDIPEGYSVSREKKERFSLILESASTNQTSMYLCASSLSSFSEQFFGPGTRLTVL.

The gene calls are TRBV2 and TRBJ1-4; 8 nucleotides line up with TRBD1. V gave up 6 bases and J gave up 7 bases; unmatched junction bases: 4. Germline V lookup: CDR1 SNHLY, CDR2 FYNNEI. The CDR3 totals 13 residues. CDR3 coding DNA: TGTGCCAGCAGAGGGGACAGGCCTGAAAAACTGTTTTTT. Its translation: CASRGDRPEKLFF. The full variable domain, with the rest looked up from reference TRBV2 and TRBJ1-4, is EPEVTQTPSHQVTQMGQEVILRCVPISNHLYFYWYRQILGQKVEFLVSFYNNEISEKSEIFDDQFSVERPDGSNFTLKIRSTKLEDSAMYFCASRGDRPEKLFFGSGTQLSVL.

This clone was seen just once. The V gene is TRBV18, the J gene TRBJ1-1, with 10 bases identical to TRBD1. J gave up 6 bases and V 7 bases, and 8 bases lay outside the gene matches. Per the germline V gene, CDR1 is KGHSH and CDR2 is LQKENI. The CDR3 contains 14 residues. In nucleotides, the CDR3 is TGTGCCAGCTTCCGGGACAGGGGAAACCCTGAAGCTTTCTTT. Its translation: CASFRDRGNPEAFF.

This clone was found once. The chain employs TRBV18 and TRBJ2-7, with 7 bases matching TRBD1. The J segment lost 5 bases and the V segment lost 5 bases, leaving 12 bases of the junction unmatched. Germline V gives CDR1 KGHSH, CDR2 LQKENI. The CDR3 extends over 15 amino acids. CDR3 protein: CASSSARQGSDEQYF. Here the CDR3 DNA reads TGTGCCAGCTCATCGGCCCGACAGGGTAGCGACGAGCAGTACTTC.